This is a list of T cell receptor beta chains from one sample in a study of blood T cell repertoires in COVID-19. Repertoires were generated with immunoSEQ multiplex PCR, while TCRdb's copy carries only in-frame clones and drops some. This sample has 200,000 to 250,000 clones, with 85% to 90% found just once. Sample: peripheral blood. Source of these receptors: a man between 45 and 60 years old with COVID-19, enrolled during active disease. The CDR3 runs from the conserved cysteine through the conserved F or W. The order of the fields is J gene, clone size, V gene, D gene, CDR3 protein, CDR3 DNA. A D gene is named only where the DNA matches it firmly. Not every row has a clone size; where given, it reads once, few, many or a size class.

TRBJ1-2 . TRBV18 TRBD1 CASSPPRGQGALGYTF TGTGCCAGCTCACCACCGAGGGGGCAGGGGGCGCTTGGCTACACCTTC
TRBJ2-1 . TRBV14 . CASSRHSAAFRSYNEQFF TGTGCCAGCAGCCGTCACTCCGCGGCCTTCCGCTCCTACAATGAGCAGTTCTTC
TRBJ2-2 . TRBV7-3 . CASSQSPAGQRDTGELFF TGTGCCAGCAGCCAAAGCCCCGCTGGGCAGCGGGACACCGGGGAGCTGTTTTTT
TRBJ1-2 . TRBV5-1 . CASSLDDSGRYGYTF TGCGCCAGCAGCTTGGACGACAGCGGGAGGTATGGCTACACCTTC
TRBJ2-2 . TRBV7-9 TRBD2 CASSAGGGTGELFF TGTGCCAGCAGCGCCGGGGGGGGCACCGGGGAGCTGTTTTTT
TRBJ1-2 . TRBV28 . CASNPGYGYTF TGTGCCAGCAACCCGGGTTATGGCTACACCTTC
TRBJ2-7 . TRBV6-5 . CASRGAGEFVEQYF TGTGCCAGCAGGGGGGCGGGAGAGTTTGTCGAGCAGTACTTC
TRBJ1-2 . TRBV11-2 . CASSSEGHGYTF TGTGCCAGCAGCTCCGAGGGTCATGGCTACACCTTC
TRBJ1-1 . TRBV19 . CASGGMNTEAFF TGTGCCAGCGGAGGGATGAACACTGAAGCTTTCTTT
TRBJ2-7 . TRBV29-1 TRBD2 CSVTGLAGGNYEQYF TGCAGCGTGACTGGACTAGCGGGGGGAAACTACGAGCAGTACTTC
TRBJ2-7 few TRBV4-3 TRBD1 CASSQDFKGTGHRYEQYF TGCGCCAGCAGCCAAGACTTTAAAGGGACAGGGCATAGGTACGAGCAGTACTTC
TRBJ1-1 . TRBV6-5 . CASRQLLPEAFF TGTGCCAGCAGGCAGTTGCTGCCTGAAGCTTTCTTT
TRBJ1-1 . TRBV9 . CASSVTYTEAFF TGTGCCAGCAGCGTAACATACACTGAAGCTTTCTTT
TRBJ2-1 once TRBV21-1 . CASSTRGARYNEQFF TGTGCCAGCAGCACCAGGGGCGCACGGTACAATGAGCAGTTCTTC
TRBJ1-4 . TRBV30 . CAWSVQSGEKLFF TGTGCCTGGAGTGTACAATCGGGGGAAAAACTGTTTTTT
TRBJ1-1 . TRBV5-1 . CASSLAGVGSTEAFF TGCGCCAGCAGCTTGGCAGGGGTTGGGAGCACTGAAGCTTTCTTT
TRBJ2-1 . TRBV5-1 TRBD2 CASSPKTLAGHEQFF TGCGCCAGCAGCCCTAAAACTCTAGCGGGACATGAGCAGTTCTTC
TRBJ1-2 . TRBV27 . CASSLQGYGYTF TGTGCCAGCAGCCTCCAGGGCTATGGCTACACCTTC
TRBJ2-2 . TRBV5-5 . CASSLVALANTGELFF TGTGCCAGCAGCTTAGTGGCCCTAGCGAACACCGGGGAGCTGTTTTTT
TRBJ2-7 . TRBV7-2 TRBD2 CASSLAAGGQYEQYF TGTGCCAGCAGCTTAGCTGCGGGGGGGCAATACGAGCAGTACTTC
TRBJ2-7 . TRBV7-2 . CASSPRDFDPYEQYF TGTGCCAGCAGCCCCAGAGACTTCGACCCCTACGAGCAGTACTTC
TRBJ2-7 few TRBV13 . CASSLTAILSYEQYF TGTGCCAGCAGCCTGACAGCGATTCTATCCTACGAGCAGTACTTC
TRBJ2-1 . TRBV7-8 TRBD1 CASSLYIGQGFNEQFF TGTGCCAGCAGCTTATATATCGGACAGGGGTTCAATGAGCAGTTCTTC
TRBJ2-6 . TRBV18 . CASSLDSSGANVLTF TGTGCCAGCTCACTGGACAGCTCTGGGGCCAACGTCCTGACTTTC
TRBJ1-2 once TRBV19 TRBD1 CASSIPQDRSGLGVGYTF TGTGCCAGTAGTATACCCCAGGACAGGTCGGGACTGGGGGTTGGCTACACCTTC
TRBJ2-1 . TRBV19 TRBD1 CASLETGTGNYNEQFF TGTGCCAGTCTCGAGACTGGGACAGGGAACTACAATGAGCAGTTCTTC
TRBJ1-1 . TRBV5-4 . CASSQGTVRGNTEAFF TGTGCCAGCAGCCAAGGGACCGTGCGGGGGAACACTGAAGCTTTCTTT
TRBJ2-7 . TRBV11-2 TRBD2 CASSLEAPGGIGLGEQYF TGTGCCAGCAGCTTAGAGGCCCCGGGGGGTATCGGGTTGGGCGAGCAGTACTTC
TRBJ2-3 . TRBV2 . CASSIGGIGTDTQYF TGTGCCAGCAGTATCGGGGGAATTGGCACAGATACGCAGTATTTT
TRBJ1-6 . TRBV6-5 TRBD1 CATGKDRDYSPLHF TGTGCCACCGGGAAGGACAGGGATTATTCACCCCTCCACTTT
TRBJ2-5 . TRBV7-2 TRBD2 CASRTSGFQETQYF TGTGCCAGTAGGACTAGCGGTTTCCAAGAGACCCAGTACTTC
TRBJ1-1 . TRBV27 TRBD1 CASFPGTENTEAFF TGTGCCAGTTTCCCCGGGACAGAGAACACTGAAGCTTTCTTT
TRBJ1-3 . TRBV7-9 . CASSLAGASGNTIYF TGTGCCAGCAGCTTAGCGGGGGCCTCTGGAAACACCATATATTTT
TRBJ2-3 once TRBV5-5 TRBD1 CASSLVGAGGFPHHTQYF TGTGCCAGCAGCTTGGTTGGGGCAGGGGGCTTCCCACACCATACGCAGTATTTT
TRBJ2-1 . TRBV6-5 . CASSYSLWGGHNEQFF TGTGCCAGCAGTTACTCTCTGTGGGGGGGCCACAATGAGCAGTTCTTC
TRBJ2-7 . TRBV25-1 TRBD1 CASSEGTGAYEQYF TGTGCCAGCAGTGAAGGGACAGGGGCGTACGAGCAGTACTTC
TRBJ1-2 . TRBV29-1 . CSVPEGQDGYTF TGCAGCGTCCCTGAAGGACAAGATGGCTACACCTTC
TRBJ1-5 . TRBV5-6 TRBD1 CASSSRTGLLLLRQPQHF TGTGCCAGCAGCTCACGGACAGGGCTACTCCTTCTGCGACAGCCCCAGCATTTT
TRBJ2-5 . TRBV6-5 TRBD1 CASSSNPTQGAETQYF TGTGCCAGCAGTTCAAACCCCACCCAGGGGGCTGAGACCCAGTACTTC
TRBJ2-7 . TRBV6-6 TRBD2 CASSTSGRVSYEQYF TGTGCCAGCAGCACAAGCGGGAGGGTGTCCTACGAGCAGTACTTC
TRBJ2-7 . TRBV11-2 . CASSLTDIQQYF TGTGCCAGCAGCTTAACGGACATCCAGCAGTACTTC
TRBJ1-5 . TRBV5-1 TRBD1 CASSLTGGSGQPQHF TGCGCCAGCAGCCTCACAGGGGGCTCGGGTCAGCCCCAGCATTTT
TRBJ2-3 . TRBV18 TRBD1 CASSPGQYTDTQYF TGTGCCAGCTCACCGGGACAGTACACAGATACGCAGTATTTT
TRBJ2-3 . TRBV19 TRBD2 CASSAETPGLAFTDTQYF TGTGCCAGTAGTGCGGAAACTCCGGGACTAGCTTTCACAGATACGCAGTATTTT
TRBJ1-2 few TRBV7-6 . CASSLAEGGRYGYTF TGTGCCAGCAGCTTAGCGGAAGGGGGAAGGTATGGCTACACCTTC
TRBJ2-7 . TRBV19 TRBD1 CASSGTASYEQYF TGTGCCAGTAGCGGGACAGCTTCCTACGAGCAGTACTTC
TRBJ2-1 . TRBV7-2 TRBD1 CASSLYSGQGANEQFF TGTGCCAGCAGCTTATATTCAGGACAGGGGGCAAATGAGCAGTTCTTC
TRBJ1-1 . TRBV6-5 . CASQGPPSGAFF TGTGCCAGTCAGGGGCCCCCTTCGGGAGCTTTCTTT